Listed here are 8 T cell receptor beta chains from one sample, sequenced in a study of response to subunit inactivated influenza vaccine. Each CDR3 protein is one row after TCRdb ran MiXCR on the RT-PCR reads. The table has about 520,000 distinct CDR3 sequences, roughly 23% seen once. The sample consisted of CD4+ T cells sorted from PBMCs, taken less than 6 days after vaccination. The receptors derive from a middle-aged man who received an inactivated influenza vaccine.

The chain links TRBV3-1 to TRBJ2-2, with D unresolved. Germline V CDR1 and CDR2: LGHDT, YNNKEL (reference sequence). Trimming cost V 1 base and J 7 bases, with 10 bases left between them. This CDR3 is 14 amino acids long. In DNA, the CDR3 is TGTGCCAGCAGCCAAGGTTTTGTCGGCGGGGAGCTGTTTTTT. Protein sequence: CASSQGFVGGELFF.

This clonotype was observed a few times. V is TRBV3-1 and J is TRBJ2-5, with D unresolved. The germline V gene has CDR1 LGHDT and CDR2 YNNKEL (reference sequence). V lost 4 bases and J 3 bases, leaving 9 bases between the germline ends. The CDR3 totals 13 residues. CDR3: CASSPLQKETQYF. The CDR3 DNA reads as TGTGCCAGCAGCCCTCTTCAGAAAGAGACCCAGTACTTC.

The V gene is TRBV5-4, the J gene TRBJ2-7; D not certain. Deletions cut 3 bases from V and 6 bases from J, with 13 bases between. CDR1 and CDR2 (germline): SGHNT, YYREEE (reference sequence). The CDR3 sequence is 13 residues long. The CDR3 here is CASSSARSPEQYF. As DNA, the CDR3 is TGTGCCAGCAGCTCCGCACGCTCACCCGAGCAGTACTTC.

The rearrangement joins TRBV12-3 or TRBV12-4 to TRBJ1-4, with D perhaps TRBD1 (5 bases). This CDR3 has 15 amino acids. V lost 6 bases and J 7 bases, leaving 18 bases between the germline ends. The chain's CDR3 is CASRRAGTQSEKLFF. CDR3 bases: TGTGCCAGCAGGCGAGCCGGGACGCAGAGTGAAAAACTGTTTTTT.

V usage is TRBV20-1 and J usage is TRBJ1-1; D is undetermined. The CDR3 consists of 14 residues. The germline gives CDR1 DFQATT, CDR2 SNEGSKA (reference sequence). V was pared by 6 bases and J by 1 base, with 15 bases between. CDR3: CSAKLAHANTEAFF. Here the CDR3 DNA reads TGCAGTGCCAAGTTAGCCCATGCGAACACTGAAGCTTTCTTT.

The chain combines TRBV30 with TRBJ2-1; 8 bases align to TRBD2. The trim removed 4 bases at V and 0 bases at J, leaving 14 bases unmatched. CDR1 is GTSNPN, CDR2 SVGIG, per germline (reference sequence). The CDR3 spans 18 residues. CDR3 loop: CAWKGGPGTRDSYNEQFF. The CDR3 nucleotides read TGTGCCTGGAAGGGGGGGCCCGGGACTAGGGACTCCTACAATGAGCAGTTCTTC. The full variable domain, its missing parts supplied by reference TRBV30 and TRBJ2-1, is SQTIHQWPATLVQPVGSPLSLECTVEGTSNPNLYWYRQAAGRGLQLLFYSVGIGQISSEVPQNLSASRPQDRQFILSSKKLLLSDSGFYLCAWKGGPGTRDSYNEQFFGPGTRLTVL.

CDR3 coding DNA: TGCAGCGTCGGACAGGGGAGAAAACTGTTTTTT. Protein sequence: CSVGQGRKLFF. The J gene is TRBJ1-4, the V gene TRBV29-1, with 9 bases matching TRBD1. This CDR3 is 11 amino acids long. Germline V gene data show CDR1 as SQVTM and CDR2 as ANQGSEA. The J segment lost 10 bases and the V segment lost 6 bases, leaving 3 bases of the junction unmatched.

The rearrangement links TRBV6-5 to TRBJ2-2; D uncertain. Germline V gene sequence: CDR1 MNHEY, CDR2 SVGAGI. Trimming stripped 2 bases from V and 3 bases from J, with 4 bases between. CDR3 length equals 13 residues. The CDR3 protein is CASSYGYTGELFF. The CDR3 coding sequence is TGTGCCAGCAGTTACGGGTACACCGGGGAGCTGTTTTTT.